These 3 T cell receptor beta chains share one sample of origin, sequenced in a study of blood T cell repertoires in COVID-19. Assay: immunoSEQ multiplex PCR; the TCRdb copy retains only in-frame clones and omits some. The sample lists tens of thousands of clones, approximately 78% occurring once. The sequenced sample consisted of peripheral blood. The origin of the receptors is a man aged 45 to 65 with active or convalescent COVID-19.

V is TRBV9 and J is TRBJ2-3; D is perhaps TRBD1 (6 bases). Germline CDR1 SGDLS, CDR2 YYNGEE. Deletions cut 0 bases from V and 4 bases from J, with 12 bases between. The CDR3 runs to 15 residues. The CDR3 loop is CASSVGRGSADTQYF. CDR3 nucleotide sequence: TGTGCCAGCAGCGTAGGTAGGGGGTCGGCAGATACGCAGTATTTT.

The rearrangement joins TRBV27 to TRBJ1-4; unclear D gene. CDR1 MNHEY and CDR2 SMNVEV come from the germline V gene (reference sequence). Trimming cost V 6 bases and J 7 bases, with 12 bases left between them. The CDR3 sequence is 13 residues long. CDR3 region: CASRGGLAEKLFF. DNA for the CDR3: TGTGCCAGCAGAGGAGGGTTGGCTGAAAAACTGTTTTTT.

This chain links TRBV9 with TRBJ2-3; 7 nucleotides line up with TRBD1. This CDR3 spans 15 amino acids. V trimming: 7 bases; J trimming: 2 bases; junction bases outside the gene matches: 10. CDR1 and CDR2 (germline): SGDLS, YYNGEE. CDR3 nucleotides: TGTGCCAGCTCGGGGCCTGGGACAGACACAGATACGCAGTATTTT. It codes for CASSGPGTDTDTQYF.